This T cell receptor (beta chain) appears in the sequencing data of a study of T cells after yellow fever vaccination. Trimming stripped 11 bases from V and 2 bases from J, with 19 bases between. There are 14 residues in the CDR3. Germline-derived CDR1 and CDR2 are LNHDA and SQIVND (reference sequence). Study-wide points: Although the secondary response was weaker, it peaked faster, at day 5 versus 15.

TCRdb re-called the 5' RACE reads with MiXCR, one entry per CDR3 protein. Of about 110,000 distinct CDR3 sequences in the sample, approximately 8.4% were seen once. Remarks on this clonotype: Antigen specificity is unknown.

The sequence derives from a man younger than 40 who received the YFV17D yellow fever vaccine. The chain is built from TRBV19 and TRBJ2-7, with D perhaps being TRBD1 or TRBD2 (5 bases each). The sample in question was CD8+ T cells sorted from PBMCs, obtained 45 days after the yellow fever booster vaccination. In nucleotides, the CDR3 is TGTGCCTCCTCATCGGGACCGGTCGCCTACGAGCAGTACTTC. Translating it yields CASSSGPVAYEQYF.